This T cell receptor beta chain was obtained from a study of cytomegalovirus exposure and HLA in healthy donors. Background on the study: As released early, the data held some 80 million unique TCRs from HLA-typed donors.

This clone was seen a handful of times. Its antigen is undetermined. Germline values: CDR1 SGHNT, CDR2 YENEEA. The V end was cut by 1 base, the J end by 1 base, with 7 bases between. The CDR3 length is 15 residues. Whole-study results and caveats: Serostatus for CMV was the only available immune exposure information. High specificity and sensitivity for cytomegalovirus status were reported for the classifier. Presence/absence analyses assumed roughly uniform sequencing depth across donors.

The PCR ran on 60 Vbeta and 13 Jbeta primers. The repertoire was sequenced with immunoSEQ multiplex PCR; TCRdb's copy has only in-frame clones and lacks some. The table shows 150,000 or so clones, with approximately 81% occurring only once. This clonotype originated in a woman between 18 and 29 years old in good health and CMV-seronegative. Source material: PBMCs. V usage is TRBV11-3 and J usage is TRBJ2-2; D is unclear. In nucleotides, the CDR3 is TGTGCCAGCAGCTTAGGTTTCGTGAACACCGGGGAGCTGTTTTTT. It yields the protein CASSLGFVNTGELFF.